This T cell receptor beta chain was recorded in a study of beta chain features in type 1 diabetes. Overall study findings and caveats: Cells carrying high TCR expression could end up over-represented when cDNA is sequenced.

Germline-derived CDR1 and CDR2 are SGDLS and YYNGEE. The CDR3 length is 14 residues. The V and J ends lost 3 bases and 0 bases respectively, with 9 bases between them. The study reverse transcribed the entire isolated RNA, so it sequenced expressed TCRB transcripts. Regulatory, naive and central memory T cell samples averaged around 3.5 million reads. Data came from immunoSEQ multiplex PCR; TCRdb stores just in-frame clones and leaves some out. The profile covers about 220,000 clones, with approximately 11% appearing a single time and roughly 1.4% taken by the ten largest. About this clone itself: Its antigen is not known.

Sequencing was performed on central memory CD4+ T cells from blood. The chain employs TRBV9 and TRBJ1-1; D is unresolved. This clonotype was obtained from a man aged 18 to 30 in good health. CDR3 loop: CASSASLLNTEAFF. CDR3 DNA: TGTGCCAGCAGCGCCAGTCTCCTGAACACTGAAGCTTTCTTT.